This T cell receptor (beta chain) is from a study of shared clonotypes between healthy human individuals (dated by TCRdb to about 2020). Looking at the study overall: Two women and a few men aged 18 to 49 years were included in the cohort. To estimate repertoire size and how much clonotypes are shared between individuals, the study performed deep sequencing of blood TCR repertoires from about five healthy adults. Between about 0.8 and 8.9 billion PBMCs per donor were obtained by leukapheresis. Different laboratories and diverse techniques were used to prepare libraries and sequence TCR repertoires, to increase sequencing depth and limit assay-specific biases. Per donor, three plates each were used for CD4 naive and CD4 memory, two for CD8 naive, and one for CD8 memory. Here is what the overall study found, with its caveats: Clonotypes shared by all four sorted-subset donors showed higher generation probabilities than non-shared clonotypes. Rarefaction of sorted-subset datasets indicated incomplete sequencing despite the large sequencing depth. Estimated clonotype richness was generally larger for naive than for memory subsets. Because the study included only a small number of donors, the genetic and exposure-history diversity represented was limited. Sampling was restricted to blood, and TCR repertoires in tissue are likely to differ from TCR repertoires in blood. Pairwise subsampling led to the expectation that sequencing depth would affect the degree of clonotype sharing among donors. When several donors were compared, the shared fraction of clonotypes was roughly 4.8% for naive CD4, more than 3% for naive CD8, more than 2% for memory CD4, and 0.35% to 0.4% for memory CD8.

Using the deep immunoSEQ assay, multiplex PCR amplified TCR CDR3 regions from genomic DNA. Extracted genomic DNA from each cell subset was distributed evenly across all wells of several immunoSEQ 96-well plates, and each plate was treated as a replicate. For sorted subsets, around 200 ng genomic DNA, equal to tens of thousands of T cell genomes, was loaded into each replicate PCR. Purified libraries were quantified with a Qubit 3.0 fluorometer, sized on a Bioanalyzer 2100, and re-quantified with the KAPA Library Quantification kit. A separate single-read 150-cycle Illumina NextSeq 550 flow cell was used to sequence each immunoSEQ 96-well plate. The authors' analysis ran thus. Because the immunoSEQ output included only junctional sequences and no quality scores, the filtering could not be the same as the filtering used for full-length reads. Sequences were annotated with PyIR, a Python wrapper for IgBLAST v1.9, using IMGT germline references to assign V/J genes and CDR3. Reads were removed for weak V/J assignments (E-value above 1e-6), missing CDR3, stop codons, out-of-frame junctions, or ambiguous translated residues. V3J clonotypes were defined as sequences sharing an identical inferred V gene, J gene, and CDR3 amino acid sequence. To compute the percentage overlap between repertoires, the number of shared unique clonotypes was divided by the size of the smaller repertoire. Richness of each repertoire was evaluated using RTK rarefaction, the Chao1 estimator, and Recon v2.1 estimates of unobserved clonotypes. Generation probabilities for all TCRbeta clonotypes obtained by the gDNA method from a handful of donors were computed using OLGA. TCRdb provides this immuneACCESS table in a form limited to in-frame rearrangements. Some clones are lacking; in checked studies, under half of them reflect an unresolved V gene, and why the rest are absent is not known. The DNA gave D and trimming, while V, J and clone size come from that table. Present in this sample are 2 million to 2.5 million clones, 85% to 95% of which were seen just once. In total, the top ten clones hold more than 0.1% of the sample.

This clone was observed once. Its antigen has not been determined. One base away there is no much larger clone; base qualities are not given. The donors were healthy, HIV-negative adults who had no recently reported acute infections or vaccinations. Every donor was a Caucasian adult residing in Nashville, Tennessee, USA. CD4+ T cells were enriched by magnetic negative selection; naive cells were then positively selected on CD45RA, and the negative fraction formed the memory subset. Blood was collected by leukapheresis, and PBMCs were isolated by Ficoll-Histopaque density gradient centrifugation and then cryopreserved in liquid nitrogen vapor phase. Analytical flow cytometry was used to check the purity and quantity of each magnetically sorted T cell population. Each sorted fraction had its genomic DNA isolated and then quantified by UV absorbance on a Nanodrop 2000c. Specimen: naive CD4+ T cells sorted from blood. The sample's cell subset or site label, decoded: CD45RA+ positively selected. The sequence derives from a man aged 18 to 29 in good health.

CDR3 sequence: CAWSGGVLTGYTF. The nucleotide sequence reads TGTGCCTGGAGTGGCGGGGTTCTTACGGGCTACACCTTC. The rearrangement joined TRBV30 to TRBJ1-2; the D segment cannot be called with confidence. The CDR1 and CDR2 encoded by the germline V gene (reference sequence) are GTSNPN and SVGIG. Trimming removed 1 base from V and 8 bases from J, leaving 14 bases between the germline ends. From its cysteine to its phenylalanine, the CDR3 spans 13 amino acids. The kept DNA is CDR3 alone, 39 bases in frame from the first base.